This T cell receptor (beta chain) appears in the sequencing data of a study of cytomegalovirus exposure and HLA in healthy donors. V was pared by 1 base and J by 6 bases, with 16 bases between. The germline V gene has CDR1 KGHSH and CDR2 LQKENI. The CDR3 length is 16 residues. Details on this clone: What it recognizes is unknown.

Primers for the PCR totalled 60 Vbeta and 13 Jbeta. TCRdb keeps only in-frame clones here, not all; method: immunoSEQ multiplex PCR. The sample contains 150,000 or so clones, around 80% of which appear only once. General study findings and limits: Some V segments, TRBV6-2 and TRBV6-3 among them, were indistinguishable and were therefore excluded. The study designated 150 to 200 TCR beta chains cytomegalovirus-associated.

This clonotype was sampled from a woman aged 40 to 50 in good health and CMV-seropositive. This chain connects TRBV18 to TRBJ1-5; tentatively, D is TRBD1 (5 bases). The sequenced material came from PBMCs. The CDR3 loop is CASSPQPSGSAQPQHF. CDR3 DNA: TGTGCCAGCTCACCACAACCGTCAGGGTCGGCTCAGCCCCAGCATTTT.